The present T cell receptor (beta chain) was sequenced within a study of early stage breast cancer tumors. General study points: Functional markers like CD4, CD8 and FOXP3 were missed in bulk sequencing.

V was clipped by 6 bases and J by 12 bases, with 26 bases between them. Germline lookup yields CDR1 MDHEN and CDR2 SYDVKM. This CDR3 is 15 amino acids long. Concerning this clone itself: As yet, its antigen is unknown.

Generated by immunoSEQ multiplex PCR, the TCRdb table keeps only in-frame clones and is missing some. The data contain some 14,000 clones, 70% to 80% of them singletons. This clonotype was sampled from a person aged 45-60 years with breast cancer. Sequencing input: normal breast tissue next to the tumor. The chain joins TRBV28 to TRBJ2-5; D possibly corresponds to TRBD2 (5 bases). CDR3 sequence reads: CASRGPSSSLEKEYF. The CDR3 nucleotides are TGTGCCAGCAGGGGCCCTAGCTCATCGCTCGAAAAGGAGTACTTC.